A selection of T cell receptor beta chains follows, all from one sample in a study of cytomegalovirus exposure and HLA in healthy donors. Sequencing used immunoSEQ multiplex PCR; TCRdb keeps in-frame clones, though not all of them. The top ten hold over 13% of the sample, which has a few hundred thousand clones, over 80% seen once. Source material: PBMCs. The receptors stem from a woman aged 30 to 39 in good health and CMV-seropositive. Both conserved end residues are part of each CDR3. D genes are given only for firm matches. Where a row states a size, it is once, few, many or the class of an expanded clone; other rows omit it.

v_call	d_call	clone_size	j_call	cdr3_aa	cdr3_nt
TRBV20-1	-	-	TRBJ2-5	CSAGPKETQYF	TGCAGTGCAGGACCCAAAGAGACCCAGTACTTC
TRBV30	TRBD2	-	TRBJ2-3	CAWSTPGLAGVADTQYF	TGTGCCTGGAGTACTCCGGGACTAGCGGGAGTGGCAGATACGCAGTATTTT
TRBV9	TRBD1	-	TRBJ1-1	CASSVGEGASTEAFF	TGTGCCAGCAGCGTAGGGGAGGGGGCGAGTACTGAAGCTTTCTTT
TRBV13	-	-	TRBJ2-3	CASSLKSGDPQYF	TGTGCCAGCAGCTTAAAATCCGGGGACCCGCAGTATTTT
TRBV29-1	-	-	TRBJ1-2	CSVEGRRGYTF	TGCAGCGTTGAAGGGAGAAGAGGCTACACCTTC
TRBV2	-	-	TRBJ2-3	CASLLWWSTDTQYF	TGTGCCAGCTTGCTCTGGTGGAGCACAGATACGCAGTATTTT
TRBV27	-	-	TRBJ1-1	CASSLGGLPNTEAFF	TGTGCCAGCAGTTTAGGGGGCCTACCCAACACTGAAGCTTTCTTT
TRBV10-3	TRBD1	-	TRBJ1-2	CAIKGTGPSNYGYTF	TGTGCCATAAAGGGGACAGGGCCCTCCAACTATGGCTACACCTTC
TRBV19	TRBD2	few	TRBJ2-5	CASSIGWPPSGHQETQYF	TGTGCCAGTAGTATCGGCTGGCCTCCTAGCGGGCACCAAGAGACCCAGTACTTC
TRBV7-8	-	-	TRBJ1-5	CASSLVVPFSRQPQHF	TGTGCCAGCAGCTTAGTCGTCCCCTTTTCCCGCCAGCCCCAGCATTTT
TRBV10-1	-	-	TRBJ2-7	CASSVGRAYEQYF	TGCGCCAGCAGTGTCGGGCGGGCCTACGAGCAGTACTTC
TRBV7-6	-	-	TRBJ2-1	CASSPEPGQHYNEQFF	TGTGCCAGCAGCCCAGAACCCGGACAGCACTACAATGAGCAGTTCTTC
TRBV5-6	-	-	TRBJ1-2	CASSLVNSPYWGYTF	TGTGCCAGCAGCTTGGTTAACAGCCCATATTGGGGCTACACCTTC
TRBV11-2	TRBD2	once	TRBJ2-7	CASTSLFLAGTYEQYF	TGTGCCAGCACCTCCCTCTTTCTAGCGGGGACCTACGAGCAGTACTTC
TRBV6-5	TRBD1	-	TRBJ2-6	CASKQGLGANVLTF	TGTGCCAGCAAACAGGGGCTCGGGGCCAACGTCCTGACTTTC
TRBV7-9	TRBD2	-	TRBJ2-7	CASLKAGGSTYEQYF	TGTGCCAGCTTGAAAGCGGGAGGGTCTACCTACGAGCAGTACTTC
TRBV12-5	TRBD2	-	TRBJ2-7	CASGPSGFYEQYF	TGTGCTAGTGGACCTAGCGGCTTCTACGAGCAGTACTTC